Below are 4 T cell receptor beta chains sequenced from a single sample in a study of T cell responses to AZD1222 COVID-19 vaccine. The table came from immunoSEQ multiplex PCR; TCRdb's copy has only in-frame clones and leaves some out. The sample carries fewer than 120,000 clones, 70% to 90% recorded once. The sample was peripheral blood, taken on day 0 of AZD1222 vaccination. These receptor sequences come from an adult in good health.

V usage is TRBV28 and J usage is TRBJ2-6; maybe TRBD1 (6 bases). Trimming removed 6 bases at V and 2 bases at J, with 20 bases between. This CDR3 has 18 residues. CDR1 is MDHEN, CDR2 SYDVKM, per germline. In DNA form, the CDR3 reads TGTGCCAGCAGGAGCGCAGGGGTGATAGCCCCTGGGGCCAACGTCCTGACTTTC. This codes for CASRSAGVIAPGANVLTF.

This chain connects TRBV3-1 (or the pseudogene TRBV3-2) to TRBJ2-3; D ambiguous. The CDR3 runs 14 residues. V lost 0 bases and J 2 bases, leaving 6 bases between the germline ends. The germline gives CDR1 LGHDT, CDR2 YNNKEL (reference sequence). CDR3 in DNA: TGTGCCAGCAGCCAAGAGGGCCTCACAGATACGCAGTATTTT. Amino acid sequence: CASSQEGLTDTQYF.

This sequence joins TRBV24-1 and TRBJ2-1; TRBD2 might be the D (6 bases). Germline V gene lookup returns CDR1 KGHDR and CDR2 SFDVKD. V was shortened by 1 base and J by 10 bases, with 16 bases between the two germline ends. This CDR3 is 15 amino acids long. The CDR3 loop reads CATSDFKTRAGEQFF. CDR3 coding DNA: TGTGCCACCAGTGATTTCAAGACTAGGGCGGGGGAGCAGTTCTTC.

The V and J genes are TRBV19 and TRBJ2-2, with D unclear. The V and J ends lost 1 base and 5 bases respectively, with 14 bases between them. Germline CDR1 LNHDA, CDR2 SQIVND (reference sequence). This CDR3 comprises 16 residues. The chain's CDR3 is CASSIGEGARTGELFF. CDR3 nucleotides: TGTGCCAGTAGTATAGGGGAAGGAGCCCGGACCGGGGAGCTGTTTTTT.